The T cell receptor beta chain described here comes from a study of T cells in Graves' hyperthyroidism and ophthalmopathy. Authors of the study amplified TCR beta CDR3 regions from RNA transcripts. During a first-round RT-PCR of the TCR CDR3, the HTBI primer set was used. TCRdb redid the calling of the multiplex PCR reads with MiXCR, one entry per CDR3 protein. The sample yields 350,000 or so distinct CDR3 sequences, about 20% seen once. This clonotype was seen only a few times. Its antigen is unidentified. V lost 4 bases, J lost 6 bases, and 13 bases stayed unmatched. This CDR3 has 16 amino acids. Germline V gives CDR1 LGHDT, CDR2 YNNKEL (reference sequence). Study observations and caveats: Within blood appeared most thyroid clonotypes that had expanded above 0.001.

The chain links TRBV3-1 to TRBJ2-5, with 8 bases matching TRBD1. This TCR was sampled from a woman aged 45-59 years with Graves' hyperthyroidism. The sequencing input was blood. The CDR3 region is CASSPLSGGTLQTQYF. As DNA, the CDR3 is TGTGCCAGCAGCCCTTTATCAGGGGGCACGTTACAGACCCAGTACTTC.